The 5 T cell receptor beta chains below were found in one sample sequenced in a study of blood T cells in healthy people across ages. The authors ran a second PCR of roughly 7 to 11 cycles using a sample-barcoded 5' primer and a J-beta primer mix. MiXCR, run by TCRdb on the 5' RACE reads, gives a single entry per CDR3 protein. The sample includes fewer than 750,000 distinct CDR3 sequences, roughly 48% seen only once; the top ten take around 24%. Sequenced: blood. The receptors were sampled from a man older than 75 in good health.

This clonotype occurred once. V and J are TRBV29-1 and TRBJ2-7; D is undetermined. In germline, CDR1 is SQVTM, CDR2 ANQGSEA. Trimming removed 7 bases at V and 6 bases at J, with 13 bases between. The CDR3 sequence is 11 residues long. The CDR3 DNA is TGCAGCGCTACTTTTAGGGCCGAGCAGTACTTC. It specifies CSATFRAEQYF.

In its sample, this clonotype was seen a few times. This may stem from a read error, because a much larger clone lies one nucleotide away. In DNA form, the CDR3 reads TGTGCCAGGCGCTGGGACAGCTATGGCTACACCTTC. Protein sequence: CARRWDSYGYTF. The rearrangement links TRBV6-6 to TRBJ1-2; 7 nucleotides line up with TRBD1. J gave up 4 bases and V 9 bases, and 5 bases lay outside the gene matches. The germline gives CDR1 MNHNY, CDR2 SVGAGI (reference sequence). The CDR3 runs to 12 residues.

J is TRBJ2-1 and V is TRBV11-2, with D possibly matching TRBD1 (5 bases). V was clipped by 4 bases and J by 4 bases, with 8 bases between them. CDR1 is SGHAT, CDR2 FQNNGV, per germline. The CDR3 has 13 amino acids. CDR3 nucleotides: TGTGCCAGCAGCTCAGGACATTACAATGAGCAGTTCTTC. Protein: CASSSGHYNEQFF. Looking up the rest from reference TRBV11-2 and TRBJ2-1 gives the full variable domain: EAGVAQSPRYKIIEKRQSVAFWCNPISGHATLYWYQQILGQGPKLLIQFQNNGVVDDSQLPKDRFSAERLKGVDSTLKIQPAKLEDSAVYLCASSSGHYNEQFFGPGTRLTVL.

The genes are TRBV5-1 and TRBJ2-2; 7 bases match TRBD2. This CDR3 contains 15 residues. The V segment lost 4 bases and the J segment 5 bases; nucleotides outside the gene matches: 8. Germline V gives CDR1 SGHRS, CDR2 YFSETQ. The CDR3 nucleotides are TGCGCCAGCAGCCTCCGACTGGGAGGGACCGGGGAGCTGTTTTTT. This codes for CASSLRLGGTGELFF.

Turning to this clonotype: Possible read error: a much larger clone is one base away. The chain joins TRBV29-1 to TRBJ2-1; 8 bases are shared with TRBD2. This CDR3 is built from 15 residues. Germline CDR1 and CDR2: SQVTM and ANQGSEA. The junction had 12 bases not matched to a gene; V was cut back by 1 base and J by 10 bases. Here the CDR3 DNA reads TGCAGCGTTGAAGGTCCCGGGACTAGTAGGAAGGAGCAGTTCTTC. It translates to CSVEGPGTSRKEQFF.